This T cell receptor (beta chain) was recovered during a study of cytomegalovirus exposure and HLA in healthy donors (dated by TCRdb to between 2016 and 2019). About the study as a whole: According to a later analysis, one platform produced both the 110 or so validation repertoires and the roughly 640 repertoires of the first cohort. The study was designed to test whether signatures of past pathogen exposure could be identified by cataloging public T cell receptors. Besides the first cohort of around 700 subjects, a separate validation cohort made up of over 100 different subjects was used. High-throughput TCR immunosequencing, statistical association of individual TCRs with disease status, and machine learning were combined to predict cytomegalovirus infection status.

Results and caveats for the whole study, not just this receptor: Cytomegalovirus status was reported to be diagnosed by the classifier with high specificity and sensitivity in both the original and validation cohorts. Three of the identified cytomegalovirus-associated TCR beta chains were confirmed in vitro to be specific for cytomegalovirus antigens. A later analysis lacked HLA typing for the validation cohort, so it scored co-occurrence in that cohort across all 130 or so repertoires. According to the authors, the approach could potentially be generalized to other disease states and immunological phenotypes. Subsequent analysis determined that TCRs grouped into clusters in the first cohort also showed a tendency toward co-occurrence across the 120 validation repertoires, and 85% to 95% of cluster scores exceeded 0. Most TCR sequences were seen in very few donors, while some public TCRs were found in many individuals. The study listed 150 to 200 TCR beta chains as associated with cytomegalovirus.

This clone was observed once. Which antigen it targets is not known. It has no much larger one-base neighbor in the sample; base qualities were not kept. Receptor libraries were prepared by the immunoSEQ multiplex PCR assay. The paper's data handling went like this. A statistical classification framework was built for diagnosing cytomegalovirus status from the catalog of TCR beta chain sequences. The source is immuneACCESS, and TCRdb retained only in-frame sequences with V and J called. Part of the clones is not carried over; for the studies checked, unresolved V genes explain less than half of this, and the remainder is unexplained. D and trimming were read from the DNA, whereas the V and J calls and clone size are those reported in that table. Within this sample are 95,000 to 150,000 clones, with 89% of them counted one time only. 2% of the sample is taken by the ten largest. The donors belonged to the validation cohort of about 120 subjects, which was separate from the approximately 700-subject first cohort.

The sample comprised PBMCs. This TCR derives from a woman in her late teens or twenties in good health and CMV-seronegative.

The CDR3 protein sequence reads: CASSVGEGTGAYEQYF. The sequence in DNA is TGTGCCAGCAGCGTAGGAGAGGGGACAGGGGCTTACGAGCAGTACTTC. The V and J genes are TRBV9 and TRBJ2-7, with 10 bases matching TRBD1. The CDR1 and CDR2 encoded by the germline V gene are SGDLS and YYNGEE. Measured from the cysteine to the phenylalanine, the CDR3 is 16 residues long. Here the CDR3 DNA is all that survives: 48 bases in frame from base 1. Germline trimming: 0 bases from V, 4 bases from J; junction bases outside gene matches: 7.